What follows are 12 T cell receptor beta chains derived from one specimen sequenced in a study of tumor-infiltrating lymphocytes in oesophageal squamous cell carcinoma. MiXCR was run by TCRdb on the PCR reads, yielding one entry per CDR3 protein. This table has around 12,000 distinct CDR3 sequences, around 50% appearing once. Specimen: esophageal tumor tissue. The receptors originated from a female donor with esophageal squamous cell carcinoma.

This clonotype was seen a few times. The chain is built from TRBV12-3 or TRBV12-4 and TRBJ1-1, with a tentative D call TRBD1 (5 bases). The V end was cut by 6 bases, the J end by 4 bases, with 15 bases between. CDR3 length: 14 amino acids. The DNA of the CDR3 is TGTGCCAGCAGCCCCGGGGGTAGTGTCACTGAAGCTTTCTTT. Residues: CASSPGGSVTEAFF.

The chain uses TRBV2 and TRBJ2-5, with D uncertain. The closer fit of TRBJ2-1 to the DNA end suggests the J call may be wrong. This CDR3 is built from 12 residues. Germline CDR1 reads SNHLY; CDR2 reads FYNNEI. CDR3 DNA: TGTGCCAGCAGTCAGGAGTACAATGAGCAGTTCTTC. Protein: CASSQEYNEQFF.

This clonotype was recorded at least ten times. The junction differs from germline at one of its ends, possibly a read error. The chain has TRBV12-3 or TRBV12-4 and TRBJ2-4; D not certain. This CDR3 has 15 residues. CDR3 sequence (DNA): TGTGTCAGCAGTCCCTCACGCTTTTCCAAAAACATTCAGTACTTC. Its translation is CVSSPSRFSKNIQYF.

The chain combines TRBV7-8 with TRBJ2-1; D is perhaps TRBD1 (6 bases). Germline CDR1 SGHVS, CDR2 FQNEAQ. CDR3 length: 14 amino acids. The V end was cut by 3 bases, the J end by 10 bases, with 16 bases between. The CDR3, as DNA: TGTGCCAGCAGCTTCGACAGGAACTCCTACGAGCAGTTCTTC. Its translation: CASSFDRNSYEQFF.

Concerning this clonotype: The junction does not match germline at one end; this may be a read error. V gene TRBV3-1 combines with J gene TRBJ2-5; D ambiguous. CDR3 length: 11 residues. CDR1 and CDR2 (germline): LGHDT, YNNKEL (reference sequence). DNA for the CDR3: TGTGCCAGCAGCCACAATTCACCCCTCCACTTC. Its protein is CASSHNSPLHF.

This chain connects TRBV6-6 to TRBJ2-6; D is ambiguous. The J call may not be correct, given that the DNA end is closer to TRBJ2-7. The germline V gene has CDR1 MNHNY and CDR2 SVGAGI (reference sequence). CDR3 length: 16 amino acids. CDR3 sequence (DNA): TGTGCCAGCAGTTACTCGTTTGACTTTACCTCCTACGAGCAGTACTTC. It translates to CASSYSFDFTSYEQYF.

On this clonotype itself: The CDR3 end shows no conserved phenylalanine or tryptophan, and so a read error is likely. It is unclear where the CDR3 begins or ends on the DNA, so no DNA is shown, and the CDR3 is as TCRdb lists it. The chain is built from TRBV11-2 and TRBJ2-5. Ends included, the CDR3 has 8 residues. Germline CDR1 reads SGHAT; CDR2 reads FQNNGV. This chain's CDR3 is CASSLEGR.

J is TRBJ1-4 and V is TRBV7-2; a possible D gene is TRBD1 (6 bases). In germline, CDR1 is SGHTA, CDR2 FQGNSA. V dropped 5 bases and J dropped 7 bases, with 17 bases sitting between them. CDR3 length: 15 amino acids. CDR3 sequence reads: CASSLSAGAGEKLFF. CDR3 nucleotide sequence: TGTGCCAGCAGCCTCAGCGCGGGGGCTGGTGAAAAACTGTTTTTT.

This chain uses TRBV7-4 with TRBJ2-4; TRBD1 might be the D (6 bases). The better agreement between TRBJ2-7 and the DNA end casts doubt on the J call. The CDR3 is made up of 15 amino acids. Germline CDR1 and CDR2: SGHVT and SQSDAQ. This chain's CDR3 is CASSPGGGQGYEQYF. In DNA, the CDR3 is TGTGCCAGCAGCCCGGGCGGTGGCCAGGGGTACGAGCAGTACTTC.

Remarks on this clonotype: In this CDR3 the conserved last residue, phenylalanine or tryptophan, is missing, so a read error is likely. It is unclear where the CDR3 begins or ends on the DNA, so no DNA is shown, and the CDR3 is as TCRdb lists it. The V gene is TRBV6-6, the J gene TRBJ2-6; the table's D call, TRBD1, was not checked against the DNA. The CDR3 is 11 amino acids long, termini counted. Germline CDR1 is MNHNY and CDR2 is SVGAGI (reference sequence). CDR3 sequence: CASSYAGFANT.

The V and J genes are TRBV28 and TRBJ2-1; perhaps TRBD1 as D (6 bases). V gave up 4 bases and J gave up 4 bases, with 8 bases separating them. The germline V gene has CDR1 MDHEN and CDR2 SYDVKM. The CDR3 is 13 amino acids. The CDR3: CASSSQGYNEQFF. Written as DNA, the CDR3 is TGTGCCAGCAGTTCACAGGGTTACAATGAGCAGTTCTTC.

As regards this clonotype: With a much larger clone just one base away, this may be a read error. The chain joins TRBV13 to TRBJ2-3; 8 bases map to TRBD2. CDR3 length: 15 residues. Germline lookup yields CDR1 PRHDT and CDR2 FYEKMQ (reference sequence). V lost 5 bases, J lost 14 bases, and 18 bases stayed unmatched. In nucleotides, the CDR3 is TGTGCCAGCAGCGGACTAGCTCAGGGGACCGGGGAGCTGTATTTT. It translates to CASSGLAQGTGELYF. Full variable domain (missing parts from reference TRBV13 and TRBJ2-3): AAGVIQSPRHLIKEKRETATLKCYPIPRHDTVYWYQQGPGQDPQFLISFYEKMQSDKGSIPDRFSAQQFSDYHSELNMSSLELGDSALYFCASSGLAQGTGELYFGPGTRLTVL.